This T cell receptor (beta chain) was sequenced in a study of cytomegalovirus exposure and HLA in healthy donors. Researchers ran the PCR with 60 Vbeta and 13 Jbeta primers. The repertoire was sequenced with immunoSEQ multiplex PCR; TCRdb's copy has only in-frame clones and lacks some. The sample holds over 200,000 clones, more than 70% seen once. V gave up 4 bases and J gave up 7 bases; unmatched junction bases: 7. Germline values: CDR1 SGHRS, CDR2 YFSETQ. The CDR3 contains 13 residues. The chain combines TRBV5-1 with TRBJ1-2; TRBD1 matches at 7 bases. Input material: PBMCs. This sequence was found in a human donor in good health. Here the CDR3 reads CASSKDRVGGYTF. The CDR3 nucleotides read TGCGCCAGCAGCAAAGACAGGGTGGGTGGCTACACCTTC. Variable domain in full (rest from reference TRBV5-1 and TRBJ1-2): KAGVTQTPRYLIKTRGQQVTLSCSPISGHRSVSWYQQTPGQGLQFLFEYFSETQRNKGNFPGRFSGRQFSNSRSEMNVSTLELGDSALYLCASSKDRVGGYTFGSGTRLTVV.